This T cell receptor beta chain was documented in a study of cytomegalovirus exposure and HLA in healthy donors. Study background: As released early, the data held 70 million to 95 million unique TCRs from HLA-typed donors.

PCR used 60 Vbeta primers and 13 Jbeta primers. Sequenced by immunoSEQ multiplex PCR; TCRdb stores in-frame clones only, minus some. The sample has about 50,000 clones, around 82% seen once. V lost 0 bases, J lost 11 bases, and 11 bases lay in between. The V gene's germline CDR1 is SGHTS and CDR2 YDEGEE. The CDR3 runs 12 residues. This clone occurred a few times. The V and J genes are TRBV5-8 and TRBJ1-2; D uncertain. The sample consisted of PBMCs. This receptor was identified in a boy under 18 in good health and CMV-seropositive. Written as DNA, the CDR3 is TGTGCCAGCAGCTTGGCGGAGGGAGGATACACCTTC. Protein sequence: CASSLAEGGYTF.